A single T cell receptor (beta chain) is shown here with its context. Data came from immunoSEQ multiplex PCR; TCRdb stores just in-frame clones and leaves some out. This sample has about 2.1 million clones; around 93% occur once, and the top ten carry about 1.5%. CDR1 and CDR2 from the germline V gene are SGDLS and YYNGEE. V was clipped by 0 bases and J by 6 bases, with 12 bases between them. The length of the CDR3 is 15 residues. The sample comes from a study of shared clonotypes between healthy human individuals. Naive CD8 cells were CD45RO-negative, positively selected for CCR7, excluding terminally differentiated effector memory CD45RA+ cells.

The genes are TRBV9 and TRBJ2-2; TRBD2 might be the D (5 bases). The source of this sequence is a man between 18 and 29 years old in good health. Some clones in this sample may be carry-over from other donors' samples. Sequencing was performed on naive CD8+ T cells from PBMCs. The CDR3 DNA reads TGTGCCAGCAGCGTAGGGGCGTACGGGGCCGGGGAGCTGTTTTTT. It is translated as CASSVGAYGAGELFF.